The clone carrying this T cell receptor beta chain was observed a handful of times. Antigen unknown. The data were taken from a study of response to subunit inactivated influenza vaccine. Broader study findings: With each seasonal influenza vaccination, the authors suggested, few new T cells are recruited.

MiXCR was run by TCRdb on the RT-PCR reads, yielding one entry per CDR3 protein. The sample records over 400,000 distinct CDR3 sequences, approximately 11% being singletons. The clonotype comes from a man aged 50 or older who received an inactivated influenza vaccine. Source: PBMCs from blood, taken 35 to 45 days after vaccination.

CDR3 amino acids: CAISAGGPLHSTDTQYF. CDR3 bases: TGTGCCATCAGCGCCGGGGGGCCGCTCCACTCCACAGATACGCAGTATTTT. This chain uses TRBV10-3 with TRBJ2-3; possible D gene TRBD2, 7 bases. Trimming cost V 6 bases and J 2 bases, with 21 bases left between them. The CDR3 covers 17 residues. Germline V CDR1 and CDR2: ENHRY, SYGVKD.